This T cell receptor (beta chain) was recovered during a study of monozygotic twins with inflammatory bowel disease (dated by TCRdb to between 2018 and 2021). Concerning the study at large: The complete study included 28 monozygotic twin pairs: 19 IBD-discordant Danish pairs and nine German pairs, of which four were IBD-concordant and five were IBD-discordant. Each individual had, on average, about 151 000 unique TCRalpha sequences and 181 000 unique TCRbeta sequences available for analysis. Within discordant pairs, disease-associated traits were sought mainly by comparing IBD patients with their genetically identical healthy co-twins.

From a lookup of the germline V gene, CDR1 and CDR2 are MNHEY and SVGAGI. Spanning cysteine to phenylalanine, the CDR3 consists of 14 amino acids. The DNA sequence is not available. As regards this clonotype: Which antigen it targets is not known.

The receptor library was made with 5' RACE. The input for every TCR library was around 3,800 ng of total RNA. For each sample, cDNA was synthesized in eight separate reactions using SMARTScribe reverse transcriptase. Unique molecular identifiers containing a 6-nucleotide sample barcode were introduced through template switching during cDNA synthesis. TCRalpha and TCRbeta cDNA was amplified in two nested PCRs of about 16 and 10 cycles, and bead purification was carried out after each PCR. Before amplification, the cDNA was treated with uracil DNA-glycosylase and purified using the QIAquick PCR purification kit. The second PCR added Illumina TruSeq-compatible adapters along with sample-specific barcodes. TapeStation and Qubit were used to check library quality and concentration, and roughly 4.8 ng of each library went into the pool. Sequencing of pooled libraries was carried out on an Illumina HiSeq2500 single-index Rapid Run using 2 x 100 bp reads and custom sequencing primers. Per the original workflow: UMI-based consensus assembly with MiGEC version 1.2.6 was used to correct PCR and sequencing errors. MiXCR version 2.1.1 was used for V(D)J alignment, clonotype assembly and CDR3 extraction. Normalisation of gene usage, clonotype sharing and MAIT/NKT TCR abundance was achieved by analysing the top 1000, 10 000 and 20 000 clonotypes per sample. Diversity was computed as the inverse Simpson index with the vegan R package after downsampling to 27 000 UMIs. Paired Mann-Whitney U tests on discordant twin pairs were used, with Benjamini-Hochberg multiple-testing correction. TCRdb reprocessed the reads; each CDR3 protein sequence makes one entry, and DNA is unavailable. The V and J calls and clone size come from TCRdb's table, not from the authors' own analysis. The sample's table lists a count of 93,000 or so distinct CDR3 sequences. Of the sample, 1.9% is held by the ten largest clones.

From each donor, a roughly 2.7 ml peripheral blood sample was collected into PAXgene tubes and kept at -80 degrees C. Total RNA was isolated from whole blood with the PAXgene blood miRNA kit on an automated QIAcube, without T cell sorting. Deep TCRalpha and TCRbeta repertoire profiling with unique molecular barcoding was performed on peripheral blood of monozygotic twin pairs concordant or discordant for inflammatory bowel disease. Smoking habits were recorded for all twin pairs, with individuals classified as current, former or never smokers. The paper as a whole reports these results and caveats: Different T cell subtypes could not be distinguished in the analysis. Concordant and discordant twins showed no difference in repertoire similarity, possibly because of limited statistical power. IBD patients had lower TCRbeta repertoire diversity, measured by the inverse Simpson index, than their healthy co-twins. Background noise and inter-individual variability may have been introduced into the repertoires by the differing immunosuppressive treatments among patients. The results gave no support for a single strong signal or clonotype linked to IBD. Fewer clonotypes were shared with other individuals by IBD patients than by healthy twins, most markedly in patients showing signs of disease activity.

Source material: blood. The chain uses TRBV6-5 and TRBJ1-2; TCRdb reports TRBD1, a call that lacks DNA to check it against. This TCR was recovered from a human donor with ulcerative colitis or Crohn's disease, or a healthy co-twin of an affected twin (not recorded which). CDR3 loop: CASSYSWGHYGYTF.